The sequence of this T cell receptor beta chain was determined in a study of T cell responses to AZD1222 COVID-19 vaccine. Regarding the study as a whole: Donors were largely white British and mainly female; clonal diversity was possibly underestimated. Sampling captured repertoires only after the peak T cell response. Elevations in Spike-specific TCR breadth and depth followed administration of two AZD1222 doses.

This CDR3 spans 13 amino acids. V was cut by 1 base and J by 4 bases, with 4 bases left in between. Germline CDR1 LNHDA, CDR2 SQIVND (reference sequence). As to this clone: Its antigen is as yet unknown.

Clones were sequenced by immunoSEQ multiplex PCR, and TCRdb holds only the in-frame ones, with some missing. Among 130,000 to 150,000 clones listed, approximately 86% were seen once. The chain combines TRBV19 with TRBJ2-2; D gene unclear. The sequencing used peripheral blood, collected 28 days after the second AZD1222 dose. This TCR came from an adult who received the AZD1222 COVID-19 vaccine. The CDR3 DNA is TGTGCCAGTAGTATAGTGGCCACCGGGGAGCTGTTTTTT. As protein: CASSIVATGELFF.